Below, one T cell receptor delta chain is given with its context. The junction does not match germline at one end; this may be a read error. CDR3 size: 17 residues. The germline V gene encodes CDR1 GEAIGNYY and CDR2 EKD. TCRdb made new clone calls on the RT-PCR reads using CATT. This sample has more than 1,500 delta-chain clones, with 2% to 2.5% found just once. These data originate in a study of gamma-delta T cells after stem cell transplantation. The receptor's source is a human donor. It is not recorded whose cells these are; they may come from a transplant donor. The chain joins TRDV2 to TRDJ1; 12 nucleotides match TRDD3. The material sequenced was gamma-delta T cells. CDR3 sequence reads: CACDTVLGDTYTDKFIF. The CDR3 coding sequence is TGTGCCTGCGACACGGTACTGGGGGATACTTACACCGATAAATTCATCTTT.